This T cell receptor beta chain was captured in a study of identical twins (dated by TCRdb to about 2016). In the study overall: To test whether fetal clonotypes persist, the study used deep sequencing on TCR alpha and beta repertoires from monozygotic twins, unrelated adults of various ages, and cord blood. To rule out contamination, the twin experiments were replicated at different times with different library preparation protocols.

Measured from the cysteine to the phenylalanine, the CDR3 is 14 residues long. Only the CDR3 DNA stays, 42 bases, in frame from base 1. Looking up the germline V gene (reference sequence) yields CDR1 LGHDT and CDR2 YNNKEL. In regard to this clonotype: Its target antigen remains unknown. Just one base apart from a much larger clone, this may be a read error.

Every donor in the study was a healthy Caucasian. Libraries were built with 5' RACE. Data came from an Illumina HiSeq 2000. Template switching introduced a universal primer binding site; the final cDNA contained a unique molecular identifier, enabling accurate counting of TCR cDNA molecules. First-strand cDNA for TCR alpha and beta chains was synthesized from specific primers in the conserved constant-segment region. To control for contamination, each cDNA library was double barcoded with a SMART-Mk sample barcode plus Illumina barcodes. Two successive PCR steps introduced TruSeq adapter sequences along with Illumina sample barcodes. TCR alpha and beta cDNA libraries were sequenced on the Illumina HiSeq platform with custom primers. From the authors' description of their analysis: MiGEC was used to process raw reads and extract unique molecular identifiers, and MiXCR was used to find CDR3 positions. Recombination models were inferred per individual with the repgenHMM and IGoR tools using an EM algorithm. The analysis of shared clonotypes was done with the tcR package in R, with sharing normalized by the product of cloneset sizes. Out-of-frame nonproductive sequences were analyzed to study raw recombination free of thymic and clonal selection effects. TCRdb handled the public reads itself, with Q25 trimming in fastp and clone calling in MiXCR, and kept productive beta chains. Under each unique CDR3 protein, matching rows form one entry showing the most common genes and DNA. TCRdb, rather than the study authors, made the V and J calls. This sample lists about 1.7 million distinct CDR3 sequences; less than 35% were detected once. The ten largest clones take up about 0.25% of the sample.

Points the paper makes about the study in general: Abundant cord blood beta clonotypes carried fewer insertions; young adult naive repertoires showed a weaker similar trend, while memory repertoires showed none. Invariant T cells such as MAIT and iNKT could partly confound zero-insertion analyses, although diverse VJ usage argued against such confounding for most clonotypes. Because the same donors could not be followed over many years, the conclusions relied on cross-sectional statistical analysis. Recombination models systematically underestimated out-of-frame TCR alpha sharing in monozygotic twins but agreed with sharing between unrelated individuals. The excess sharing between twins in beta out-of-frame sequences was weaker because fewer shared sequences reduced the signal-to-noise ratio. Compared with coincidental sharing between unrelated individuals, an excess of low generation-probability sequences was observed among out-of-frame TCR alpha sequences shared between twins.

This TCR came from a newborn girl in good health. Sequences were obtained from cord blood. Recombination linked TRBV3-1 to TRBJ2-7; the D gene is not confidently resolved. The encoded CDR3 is CASCQEREIFEQYF. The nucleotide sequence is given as TGTGCCAGCTGCCAAGAAAGGGAAATCTTCGAGCAGTACTTC.